These 19 T cell receptor beta chains originate from one sample sequenced in a study of blood T cells in healthy people across ages. It was with a sample-barcoded 5' primer and a J-beta primer mix that a second PCR of about 6 to 12 cycles was run. MiXCR, applied by TCRdb to the 5' RACE reads, yields one record per CDR3 protein. The sample holds about 1.5 million distinct CDR3 sequences, approximately 43% seen once. The sequencing input was blood. These receptors all come from a woman aged 18-29 years in good health.

The chain employs TRBV12-3 or TRBV12-4 and TRBJ1-2, with a weak D call TRBD1 (5 bases). V was pared by 3 bases and J by 6 bases, with 17 bases between. There are 15 residues in the CDR3. CDR3 protein: CASSFRRGTSDGYTF. CDR3 bases: TGTGCCAGCAGTTTTAGGAGGGGTACATCTGATGGCTACACCTTC.

The V gene is TRBV7-2, the J gene TRBJ2-4, with 9 bases fitting TRBD1. CDR3 length: 13 amino acids. With 5 bases clipped from V and 13 bases from J, the junction kept 9 bases outside the gene matches. CDR1 and CDR2 (germline): SGHTA, FQGNSA. The CDR3 coding sequence is TGTGCCAGCAGCGTAAACAGGGGGCGTGAGCAGTACTTC. Its protein product is CASSVNRGREQYF.

This clonotype has more than one count but fewer than ten. The chain recombines TRBV7-8 with TRBJ2-6, with unresolved D. The V gene lost 2 bases and the J gene lost 0 bases, with 5 bases spanning the gap. This CDR3 spans 15 amino acids. Per the germline V gene, CDR1 is SGHVS and CDR2 is FQNEAQ. As DNA, the CDR3 is TGTGCCAGCAGCTTACGGAACTCTGGGGCCAACGTCCTGACTTTC. Encoded protein: CASSLRNSGANVLTF.

The genes are TRBV4-2 and TRBJ2-7; 8 nucleotides agree with TRBD1. V was clipped by 4 bases and J by 5 bases; unmatched bases: 7. The germline CDR1 and CDR2 sequences are LGHNA and YNFKEQ. This CDR3 region has 14 residues. CDR3 loop: CASSPRPTGDEQYF. As DNA, the CDR3 is TGTGCCAGCAGCCCCCGACCGACAGGGGACGAGCAGTACTTC.

The V call is TRBV6-2 or TRBV6-3, the J call TRBJ2-1, with TRBD2 matching 8 bases. V shed 4 bases and J 7 bases; nucleotides not matched to a gene: 15. This CDR3 comprises 17 residues. Germline V gives CDR1 MNHEY, CDR2 SVGEGT. In DNA, the CDR3 is TGTGCCAGCAGTTCCATACTACAGCGGGGGAATTGGAATGAGCAGTTCTTC. Amino acids: CASSSILQRGNWNEQFF.

Only a few counts were recorded for this clonotype. V is TRBV5-1 and J is TRBJ2-1; 7 bases are a match to TRBD2. Germline V lookup: CDR1 SGHRS, CDR2 YFSETQ. J was trimmed by 5 bases and V by 0 bases; bases with no gene match: 5. The CDR3 sequence is 15 residues long. The CDR3 DNA sequence: TGCGCCAGCAGCTTGGTGGCTAGCGGCCACAATGAGCAGTTCTTC. Its protein product is CASSLVASGHNEQFF. The full variable domain, its missing parts supplied by reference TRBV5-1 and TRBJ2-1, is KAGVTQTPRYLIKTRGQQVTLSCSPISGHRSVSWYQQTPGQGLQFLFEYFSETQRNKGNFPGRFSGRQFSNSRSEMNVSTLELGDSALYLCASSLVASGHNEQFFGPGTRLTVL.

The chain carries TRBV29-1 and TRBJ2-7; weak D call: TRBD2 (6 bases). The V end was cut by 4 bases, the J end by 5 bases, with 18 bases between. Germline values: CDR1 SQVTM, CDR2 ANQGSEA. The CDR3 runs to 14 residues. For the CDR3, the DNA is TGCAGCGTTGGGCCGAGACTAGGTCGGAACGAGCAGTACTTC. This gives the protein CSVGPRLGRNEQYF.

Comment on this clonotype: A much larger clone sits a single nucleotide away, making a read error possible. The genes are TRBV7-9 and TRBJ2-1; 10 nucleotides agree with TRBD2. Trimming at V came to 8 bases and at J to 5 bases, leaving 3 bases not matched to a gene. Germline V lookup: CDR1 SEHNR, CDR2 FQNEAQ (reference sequence). The CDR3 has 13 residues. The CDR3 coding sequence is TGTGCCAGCGGACTAGCGGTGAACAATGAGCAGTTCTTC. It is translated as CASGLAVNNEQFF.

This clonotype was seen more than once but under ten times. The gene calls are TRBV10-3 and TRBJ1-4; D might be TRBD1 (5 bases). Germline loops: CDR1 ENHRY, CDR2 SYGVKD. CDR3 length: 14 residues. V was pared by 4 bases and J by 2 bases, with 8 bases between. Written as DNA, the CDR3 is TGTGCCATCAGTGCTCGGGGCACTAATGAAAAACTGTTTTTT. Translated: CAISARGTNEKLFF.

The rearrangement joins TRBV6-2 or TRBV6-3 to TRBJ2-1; D not certain. The V end was cut by 2 bases, the J end by 7 bases, with 6 bases between. The CDR3 has 12 residues. Germline loops: CDR1 MNHEY, CDR2 SVGEGT. The DNA for the CDR3 is TGTGCCAGCAGTTACCCGGAAAATGAGCAGTTCTTC. As protein: CASSYPENEQFF.

The chain uses TRBV20-1 and TRBJ1-1, with D perhaps matching TRBD1 (6 bases). The length of the CDR3 is 14 residues. Germline CDR1 is DFQATT and CDR2 is SNEGSKA (reference sequence). The V gene lost 3 bases and the J gene lost 0 bases, with 11 bases spanning the gap. CDR3 loop: CSARVQGLNTEAFF. The CDR3 DNA reads TGCAGTGCTAGGGTACAGGGACTGAACACTGAAGCTTTCTTT.

This clonotype turned up a few times. The chain carries TRBV10-3 and TRBJ2-5; D is perhaps TRBD1 or TRBD2 (6 bases each). CDR1 is ENHRY, CDR2 SYGVKD, per germline. The CDR3 covers 15 residues. V was shortened by 2 bases and J by 5 bases, with 15 bases between the two germline ends. The CDR3 DNA reads TGTGCCATCAGTGAGCCGGGGGCAGGCCCTGAGACCCAGTACTTC. Protein: CAISEPGAGPETQYF.

The genes are TRBV7-2 and TRBJ2-7; the match to TRBD1 covers 7 bases. Trimming took 3 bases from V and 7 from J; bases not matched to a gene: 9. The CDR3 loop spans 14 amino acids. From germline, CDR1 is SGHTA and CDR2 FQGNSA. The CDR3 protein is CASSFWTGSNEQYF. CDR3 sequence (DNA): TGTGCCAGCAGCTTTTGGACAGGCTCCAATGAGCAGTACTTC.

This clonotype was recorded a few times. The chain has TRBV7-9 and TRBJ2-5; D gene uncertain. The CDR3 is made up of 14 amino acids. The germline V gene has CDR1 SEHNR and CDR2 FQNEAQ (reference sequence). The V end lost 4 bases, the J end lost 0 bases, and 9 bases lay between the germline ends. The chain's CDR3 is CASSSVLNQETQYF. The DNA of the CDR3 is TGTGCCAGCAGCTCCGTCCTAAACCAAGAGACCCAGTACTTC.

This clonotype was recorded many times. This chain connects TRBV7-9 to TRBJ2-7; a weak D match, TRBD2 (7 bases). From germline, CDR1 is SEHNR and CDR2 FQNEAQ (reference sequence). The length of the CDR3 is 17 residues. V was clipped by 0 bases and J by 0 bases, with 15 bases between them. CDR3 DNA sequence: TGTGCCAGCAGCTTAGCGCGGAGCGGGACACCCTCCTACGAGCAGTACTTC. Residues: CASSLARSGTPSYEQYF.

The rearrangement joins TRBV20-1 to TRBJ2-1, with 9 bases lining up with TRBD1. V was pared by 6 bases and J by 4 bases, with 7 bases of the junction left unmatched. Germline CDR1 DFQATT, CDR2 SNEGSKA (reference sequence). This CDR3 comprises 14 residues. The CDR3: CSAHGQGPYNEQFF. DNA of the CDR3: TGCAGTGCCCACGGACAGGGGCCTTACAATGAGCAGTTCTTC.

V gene TRBV7-2 combines with J gene TRBJ2-5; D remains ambiguous. Trimming pared 7 bases from V and 4 bases from J, leaving 13 bases between. Per the germline V gene, CDR1 is SGHTA and CDR2 is FQGNSA. The CDR3 has 13 amino acids. CDR3 residues: CASTPGVAETQYF. For the CDR3, the DNA is TGTGCCAGCACCCCTGGGGTAGCAGAGACCCAGTACTTC.

In regard to this clonotype: This may come from a read error, since a much larger clone is one base off. The V call is TRBV5-1, the J call TRBJ2-3; 7 positions agree with TRBD2. Trimming at V came to 8 bases and at J to 3 bases, leaving 9 bases not matched to a gene. There are 14 residues in the CDR3. The germline V gene encodes CDR1 SGHRS and CDR2 YFSETQ. The CDR3: CASTSEEGTDTQYF. The CDR3 nucleotides are TGCGCCAGTACTAGCGAAGAAGGTACAGATACGCAGTATTTT.

The chain links TRBV5-6 to TRBJ1-1; 8 bases fit TRBD1. The CDR3 covers 13 residues. The V segment lost 4 bases and the J segment 9 bases; nucleotides outside the gene matches: 8. From germline, CDR1 is SGHDT and CDR2 YYEEEE. The CDR3 DNA follows: TGTGCCAGCAGCCCTACAGGGGGTAGGCAAGCTTTCTTT. As protein: CASSPTGGRQAFF.